The source of this TCR beta chain is a study of T cell responses to AZD1222 COVID-19 vaccine. Study results and limitations: Repertoire samples came only from after the peak T cell response.

V lost 0 bases to trimming and J lost 11 bases; unmatched junction nucleotides: 4. The CDR3 is 14 amino acids. Germline V gene lookup returns CDR1 MNHEY and CDR2 SVGEGT. Turning to this clone: Its specificity is not known.

The data were produced by immunoSEQ multiplex PCR, yet TCRdb's version contains in-frame clones alone and is incomplete. Seen here are about 180,000 clones, 70% to 90% observed once, and the top ten hold 1.6%. Here the sequenced sample was peripheral blood, taken on day 0 of AZD1222 vaccination. This chain connects TRBV6-2 or TRBV6-3 to TRBJ1-6; 7 nucleotides line up with TRBD1. This TCR was sampled from an adult in good health. CDR3 in amino acids: CASSYSTGPAPLHF. As DNA, the CDR3 is TGTGCCAGCAGTTACTCGACAGGGCCGGCACCCCTCCACTTT.